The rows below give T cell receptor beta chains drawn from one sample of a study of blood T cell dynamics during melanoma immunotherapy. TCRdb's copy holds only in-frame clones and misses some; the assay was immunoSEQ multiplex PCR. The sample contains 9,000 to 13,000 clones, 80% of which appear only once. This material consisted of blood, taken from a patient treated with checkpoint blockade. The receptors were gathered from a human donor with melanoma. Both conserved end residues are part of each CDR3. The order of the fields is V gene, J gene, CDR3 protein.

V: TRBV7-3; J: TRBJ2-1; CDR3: CASSFSGYNEQFF
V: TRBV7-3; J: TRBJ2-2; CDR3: CASSLFPYSGSAGELFF
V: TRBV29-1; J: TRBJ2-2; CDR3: CSVVRLDNSGELFF
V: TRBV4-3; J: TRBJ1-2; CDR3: CASSQEAF
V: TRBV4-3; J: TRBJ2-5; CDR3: CASSPTLAASQETQYF
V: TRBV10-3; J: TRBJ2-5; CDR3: CAIGPKGETQYF
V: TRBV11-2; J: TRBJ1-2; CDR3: CASSPGQGTNYGYTF
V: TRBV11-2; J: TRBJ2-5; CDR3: CASSLGVGQQETQYF
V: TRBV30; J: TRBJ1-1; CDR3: CAWCKGSGTEAFF
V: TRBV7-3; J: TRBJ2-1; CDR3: CASSPLAGGQGEQFF
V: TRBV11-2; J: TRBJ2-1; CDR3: CASSLQGAGTSGTPEQFF
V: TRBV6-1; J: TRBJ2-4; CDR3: CASTGTGRAKNIQYF
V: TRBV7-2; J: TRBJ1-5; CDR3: CASSFNPGTNQPQHF
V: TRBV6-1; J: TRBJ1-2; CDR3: CATLSTGNYGYTF
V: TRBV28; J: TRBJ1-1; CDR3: CASSSPWGNTEAFF
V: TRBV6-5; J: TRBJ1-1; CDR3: CASSSVGGKAEAFF
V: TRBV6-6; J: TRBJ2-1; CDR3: CASRAADRGYDEQFF
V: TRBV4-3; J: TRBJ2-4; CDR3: CASSQDYSGSGILAKNIQYF
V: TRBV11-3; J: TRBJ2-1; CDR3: CASSALGQDNEQFF
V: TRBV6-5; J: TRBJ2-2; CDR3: CASSRAGGGTGELFF
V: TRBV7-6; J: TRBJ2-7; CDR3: CASSLGTGPSYEQYF
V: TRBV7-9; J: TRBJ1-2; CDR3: CASSFDSPRGYTF
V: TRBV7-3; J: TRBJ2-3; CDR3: CASSLDYTDTQYF
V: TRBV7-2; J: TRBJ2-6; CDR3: CASSGSGLSSGANVLTF
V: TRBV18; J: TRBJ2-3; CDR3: CASSPGTDYTDTQYF
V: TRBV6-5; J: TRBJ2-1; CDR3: CASSSGTGVNNEQFF
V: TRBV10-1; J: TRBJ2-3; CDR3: CASTGGGPADTQYF
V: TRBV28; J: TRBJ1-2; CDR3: CASSWDSYGYTF
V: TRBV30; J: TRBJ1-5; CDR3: CAYSGDSNQPQHF
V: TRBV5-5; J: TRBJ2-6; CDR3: CASVRGAGANVLTF
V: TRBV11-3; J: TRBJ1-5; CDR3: CASSLGTIGNQPQHF
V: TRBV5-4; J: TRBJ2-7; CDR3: CASSLSGAGYEQYF
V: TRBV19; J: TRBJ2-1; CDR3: CASSTRDLYNEQFF
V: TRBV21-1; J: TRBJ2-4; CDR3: CASSRQGHKNIQYF
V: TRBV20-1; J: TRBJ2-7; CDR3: CSSGRGGEQYF
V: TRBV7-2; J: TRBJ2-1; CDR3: CASSLERGPYNEQFF
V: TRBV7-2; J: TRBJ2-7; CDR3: CASSFPPGLASSYEQYF
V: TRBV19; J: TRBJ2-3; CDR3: CASSIGTGASTDTQYF
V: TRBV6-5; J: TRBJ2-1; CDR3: CASTRLAGGDEQFF
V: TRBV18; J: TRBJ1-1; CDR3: CASSPMGNEAFF
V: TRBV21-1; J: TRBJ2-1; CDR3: CASSNEGAPTDEQFF
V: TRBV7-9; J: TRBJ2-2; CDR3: CASSFGSGNTGELFF
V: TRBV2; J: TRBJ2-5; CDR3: CASSDRGGADETQYF